Listed below are T cell receptor beta chains from one sample, sequenced in a study of blood T cell repertoires in COVID-19. The method was immunoSEQ multiplex PCR; TCRdb's version includes in-frame clones alone and lacks a portion of them. The profile shows 55,000 to 95,000 clones, nearly 85% of them singletons. What was sequenced was peripheral blood. The origin of the receptors is an older woman with acute or convalescent COVID-19. CDR3s include the opening cysteine and the closing phenylalanine or tryptophan. The D gene is left open where the match is weak. Clone size is not always given. Where it is, it says once, few, many or a class for expanded clones.

j_call	clone_size	d_call	v_call	cdr3_aa	cdr3_nt
TRBJ1-6	NA	TRBD1	TRBV11-2	CASSPAPLQGRNSPLHF	TGTGCCAGCAGTCCAGCGCCCTTACAGGGGCGTAATTCACCCCTCCACTTT
TRBJ2-7	NA	TRBD2	TRBV7-2	CASSSLAGGNNEQYF	TGTGCCAGCAGCTCTCTAGCGGGAGGGAACAACGAGCAGTACTTC
TRBJ1-2	NA	NA	TRBV6-2/TRBV6-3	CASSPAGYGYTF	TGTGCCAGCAGTCCCGCGGGGTATGGCTACACCTTC
TRBJ1-1	NA	NA	TRBV28	CASSLRTDNTEAFF	TGTGCCAGCAGTTTACGGACAGATAACACTGAAGCTTTCTTT
TRBJ2-7	NA	NA	TRBV4-2	CVSSPPDRTYEQYF	TGTGTCAGCAGCCCCCCCGACAGAACCTACGAGCAGTACTTC
TRBJ1-3	NA	NA	TRBV2	CASSEARISGNTIYF	TGTGCCAGCAGTGAAGCGCGGATCTCTGGAAACACCATATATTTT
TRBJ2-7	NA	NA	TRBV7-9	CASSPAGEQYF	TGTGCCAGCAGCCCTGCGGGCGAGCAGTACTTC
TRBJ2-1	once	NA	TRBV9	CASSPGAGAYGEQFF	TGTGCCAGCAGCCCTGGGGCAGGGGCATACGGTGAGCAGTTCTTC
TRBJ2-3	NA	NA	TRBV15	CATSLGDYTDTQYF	TGTGCCACCAGCTTGGGCGATTACACAGATACGCAGTATTTT
TRBJ2-3	NA	TRBD2	TRBV28	CASSLPFRGGRSDTQYF	TGTGCCAGCAGTCTCCCTTTCCGCGGGGGGCGCTCAGATACGCAGTATTTT
TRBJ1-3	NA	NA	TRBV11-2	CASSTMTGSGNTIYF	TGTGCCAGCAGCACTATGACAGGCTCTGGAAACACCATATATTTT